This TCR beta chain was identified during a study of blood T cells in healthy people across ages (dated by TCRdb to about 2015). The study in broad terms: In model experiments, template switching captured about one uniquely barcoded TCR beta cDNA molecule for every two T cells. Using deep sequencing normalized with unique cDNA molecular identifiers, the study measured how TCR beta repertoire diversity changes with age. The donors were split into four age groups: young (average 16 years), middle-aged (about 40), aged (more than 55) and long-lived (roughly 77). To avoid experimental bias, donors of different ages were distributed randomly across sequencing lanes. Two additional independent replicas of 1 million unique cDNA reads from the same blood draw were analyzed for two donors (one aged 18 to 30 and one aged 80 or older).

Sequences SGHDT (CDR1) and YYEEEE (CDR2) are obtained from the germline V gene. The CDR3 goes from the cysteine to the phenylalanine over 15 residues. Only the CDR3 region is kept as DNA, spanning 45 bases read in frame from base 1. V lost 4 bases and J lost 1 base, and the count of bases not matched to a germline gene is 6. Donors were approximately 42 systemically healthy Caucasian individuals from Russia aged roughly 6 to 95 years. Roughly 9.5 milliliters of peripheral blood were drawn from each donor into EDTA-treated Vacutainer tubes. Ficoll-Paque density-gradient centrifugation was used to isolate PBMCs, with at least 7 million per sample. Trizol reagent was used to extract total RNA from the PBMCs, yielding at least 6 micrograms per sample. The percentages of naive CD45RAhigh/CD27high T cells were determined by flow cytometry on a PBMC aliquot from every donor. Paper-wide results and their limitations: Compared with the aged group, the long-lived group had more naive CD4+ T cells, fewer expanded clones and increased TCR diversity, a pattern suggesting age selection. Estimates of total diversity from one million sequenced T cells were regarded as lower bounds and underestimates. As age increased, observed TCR beta diversity per million T cells dropped in a roughly linear way, and a significant reduction was already evident by age roughly 40. Conclusive comparison of naive and antigen-experienced compartments was prevented by the profiling of bulk unsorted PBMCs. Donor CMV infection status was unknown, potentially confounding age-related changes in expanded clonotypes. A strong correlation was found between observed TCR beta diversity and the percentage of naive T cells measured by flow cytometry.

To prepare the library, 5' RACE was applied. The data were produced on an Illumina HiSeq 2500. A second PCR of about 6 to 12 cycles was run with a J-beta primer mix and a sample-barcoded 5' primer. A unique molecular identifier was introduced onto each TCR beta cDNA molecule by a template-switch 5' adaptor carrying 12 random nucleotides. At least 2.5 million CDR3-containing paired-end reads were obtained from each sample. First-strand cDNA was synthesized from all RNA with the Mint cDNA synthesis kit, primed by a TRBC-specific oligonucleotide. All cDNA was treated with uracil-DNA glycosylase and then went through a first 18-cycle PCR with the universal primers M1SS and BC2_uni_R. The authors' pipeline ran thus. Normalization of each sample was performed by random selection of 1 million high-quality reads, each carrying a distinct molecular identifier. Reads sharing molecular identifiers were discarded rather than binned into consensus sequences. MiTCR, run with a Q25 quality threshold and the strictest error-elimination algorithm, handled CDR3 identification, clonotype clustering and error correction. A nonparametric unseen species model with Euler transformation was used to estimate a lower bound on total TCR beta diversity. TCRdb trimmed public reads at Q25 via fastp, called clones via MiXCR and kept in-frame beta chains. Under each unique CDR3 protein, matching rows form one entry showing the most common genes and DNA. V and J calls and clone size were set by TCRdb, not the authors. The sample records about 830,000 distinct CDR3 sequences, approximately 59% of which are singletons. The top ten clones comprise 25% to 35% of the sample.

This clonotype was detected once. Which antigen it targets is not known. No clone much larger than this one lies a single base away; base qualities are absent. This sequence originates from a man younger than 45 in good health. The receptor chain draws on TRBV5-6 and TRBJ1-1, and TRBD1 matches 8 of the central bases. Sequenced input: blood. The CDR3 sequence is CASSMEGQANTEAFF. The sequenced DNA is TGTGCCAGCAGCATGGAGGGACAGGCGAACACTGAAGCTTTCTTT.